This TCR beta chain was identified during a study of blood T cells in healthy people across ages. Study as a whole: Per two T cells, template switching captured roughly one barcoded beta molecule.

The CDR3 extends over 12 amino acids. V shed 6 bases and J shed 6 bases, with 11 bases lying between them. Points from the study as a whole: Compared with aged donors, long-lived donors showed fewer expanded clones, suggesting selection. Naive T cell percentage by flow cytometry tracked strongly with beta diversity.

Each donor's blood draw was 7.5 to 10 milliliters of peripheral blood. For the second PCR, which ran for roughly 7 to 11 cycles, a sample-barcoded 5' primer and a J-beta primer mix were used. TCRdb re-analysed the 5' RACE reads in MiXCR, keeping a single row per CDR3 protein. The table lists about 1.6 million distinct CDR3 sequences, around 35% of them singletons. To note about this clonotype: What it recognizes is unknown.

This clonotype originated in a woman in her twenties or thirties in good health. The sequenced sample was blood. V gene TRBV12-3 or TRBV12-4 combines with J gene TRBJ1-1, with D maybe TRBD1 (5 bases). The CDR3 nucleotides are TGTGCCAGCAGAGGACGGGGCTCTGAAGCTTTCTTT. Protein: CASRGRGSEAFF.